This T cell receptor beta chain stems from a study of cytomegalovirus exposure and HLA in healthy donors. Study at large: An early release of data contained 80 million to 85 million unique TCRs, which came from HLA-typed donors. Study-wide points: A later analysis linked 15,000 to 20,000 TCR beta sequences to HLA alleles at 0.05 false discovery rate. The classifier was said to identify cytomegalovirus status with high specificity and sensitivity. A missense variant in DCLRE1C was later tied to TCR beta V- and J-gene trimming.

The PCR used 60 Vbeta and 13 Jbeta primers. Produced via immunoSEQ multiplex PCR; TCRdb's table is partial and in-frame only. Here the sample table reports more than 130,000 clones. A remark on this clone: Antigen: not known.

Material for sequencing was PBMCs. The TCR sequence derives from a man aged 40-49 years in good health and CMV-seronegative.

The DNA for the CDR3 is TGTGCCAGCAGCGGTGGCGGGCGGGGGGACGACGAGCAGTACTTC. Amino acids: CASSGGGRGDDEQYF. The V call is TRBV9, the J call TRBJ2-7; 8 bases fit TRBD2. In germline, CDR1 is SGDLS, CDR2 YYNGEE. This CDR3 has 15 residues. The V gene end was trimmed by 3 bases and the J gene end by 5 bases; junction bases not matched to a gene: 10.